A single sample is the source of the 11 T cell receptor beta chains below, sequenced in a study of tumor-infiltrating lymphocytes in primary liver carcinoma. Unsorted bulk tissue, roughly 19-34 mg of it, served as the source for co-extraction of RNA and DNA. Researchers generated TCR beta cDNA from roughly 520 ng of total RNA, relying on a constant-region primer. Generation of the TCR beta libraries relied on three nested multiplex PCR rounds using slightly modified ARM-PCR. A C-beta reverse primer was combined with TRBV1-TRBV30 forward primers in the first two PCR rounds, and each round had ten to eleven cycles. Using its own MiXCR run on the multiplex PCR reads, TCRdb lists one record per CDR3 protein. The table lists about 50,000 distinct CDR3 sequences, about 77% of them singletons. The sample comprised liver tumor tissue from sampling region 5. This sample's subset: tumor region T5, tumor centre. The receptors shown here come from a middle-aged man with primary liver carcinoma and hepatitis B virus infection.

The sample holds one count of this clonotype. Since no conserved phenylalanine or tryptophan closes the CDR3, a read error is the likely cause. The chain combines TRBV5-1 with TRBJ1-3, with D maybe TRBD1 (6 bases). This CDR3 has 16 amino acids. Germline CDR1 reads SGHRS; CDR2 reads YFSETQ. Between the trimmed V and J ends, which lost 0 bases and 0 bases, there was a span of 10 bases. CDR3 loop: CASSLDSGDSGNTIYS. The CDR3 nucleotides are TGCGCCAGCAGCTTGGACTCAGGGGACTCTGGAAACACCATATATTCT.

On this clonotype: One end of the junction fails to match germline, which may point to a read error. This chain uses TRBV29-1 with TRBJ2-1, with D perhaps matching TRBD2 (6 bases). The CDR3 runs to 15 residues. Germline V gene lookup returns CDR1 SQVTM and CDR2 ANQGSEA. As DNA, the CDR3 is TGCAGCGTTGAAACGGGGACTGGCGGATACATTGAGCAGTTCTTC. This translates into CSVETGTGGYIEQFF.

CDR3 region: CASGLTLVSPLHF. The CDR3 region has the DNA TGTGCCAGCGGCCTTACACTGGTTTCACCCCTCCACTTT. This sequence joins TRBV11-1 and TRBJ1-6; D call uncertain. The CDR3 runs 13 residues. V lost 8 bases, J lost 9 bases, and 14 bases lay in between. The germline V gene encodes CDR1 SGHAT and CDR2 FQDESV (reference sequence). Filled out from reference TRBV11-1 and TRBJ1-6, the complete variable domain reads EAEVAQSPRYKITEKSQAVAFWCDPISGHATLYWYRQILGQGPELLVQFQDESVVDDSQLPKDRFSAERLKGVDSTLKIQPAELGDSAMYLCASGLTLVSPLHFGNGTRLTVT.

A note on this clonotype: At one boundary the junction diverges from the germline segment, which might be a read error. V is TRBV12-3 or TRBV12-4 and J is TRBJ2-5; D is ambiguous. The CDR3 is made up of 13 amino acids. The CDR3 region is CVSSLIVEETQYF. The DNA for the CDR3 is TGTGTCAGCAGTTTAATAGTGGAAGAGACTCAGTACTTC.

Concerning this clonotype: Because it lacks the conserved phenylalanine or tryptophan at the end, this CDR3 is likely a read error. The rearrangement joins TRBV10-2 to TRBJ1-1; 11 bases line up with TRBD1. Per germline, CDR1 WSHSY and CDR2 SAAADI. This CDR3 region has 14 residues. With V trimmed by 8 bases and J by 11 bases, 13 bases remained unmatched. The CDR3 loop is CASGQGAANTQAFL. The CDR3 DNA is TGCGCCAGCGGACAGGGGGCAGCGAACACTCAGGCTTTCCTT.

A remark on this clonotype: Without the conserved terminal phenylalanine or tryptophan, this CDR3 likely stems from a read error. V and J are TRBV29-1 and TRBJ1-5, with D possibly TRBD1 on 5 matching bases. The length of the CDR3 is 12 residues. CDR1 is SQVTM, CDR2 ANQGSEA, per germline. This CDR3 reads CSVEGDNQPQHY. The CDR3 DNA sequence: TGTAGCGTTGAAGGGGACAATCAGCCCCAGCATTAT.

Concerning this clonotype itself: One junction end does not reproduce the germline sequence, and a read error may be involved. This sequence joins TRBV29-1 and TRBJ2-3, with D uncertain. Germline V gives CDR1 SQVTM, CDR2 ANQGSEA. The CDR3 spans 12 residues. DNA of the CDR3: TGCAGCGTTGCCCCTTCCACTTATACCCAGTATTTT. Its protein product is CSVAPSTYTQYF.

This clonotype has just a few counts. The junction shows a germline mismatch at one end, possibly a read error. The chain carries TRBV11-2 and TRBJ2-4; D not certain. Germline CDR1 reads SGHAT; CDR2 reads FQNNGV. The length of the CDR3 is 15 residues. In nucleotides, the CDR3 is TGTGCCAACACCACTTCGGCGGTGGCCAAAAATATTCAGTACTTC. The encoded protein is CANTTSAVAKNIQYF.

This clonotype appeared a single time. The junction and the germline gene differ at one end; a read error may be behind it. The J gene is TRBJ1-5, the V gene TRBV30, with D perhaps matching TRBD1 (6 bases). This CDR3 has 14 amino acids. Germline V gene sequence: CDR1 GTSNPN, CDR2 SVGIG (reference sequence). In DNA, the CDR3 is TGTGCCTGGAAAGGTAGGGGGGCGGCCCACCCCCAACATTTT. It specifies CAWKGRGAAHPQHF. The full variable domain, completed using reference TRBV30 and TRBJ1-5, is SQTIHQWPATLVQPVGSPLSLECTVEGTSNPNLYWYRQAAGRGLQLLFYSVGIGQISSEVPQNLSASRPQDRQFILSSKKLLLSDSGFYLCAWKGRGAAHPQHFGDGTRLSIL.

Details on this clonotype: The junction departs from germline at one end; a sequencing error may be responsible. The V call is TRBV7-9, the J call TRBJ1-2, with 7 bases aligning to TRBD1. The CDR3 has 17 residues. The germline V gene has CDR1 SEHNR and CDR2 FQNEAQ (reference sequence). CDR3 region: CASSSRPQGGCNYGYTF. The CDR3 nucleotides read TGTGCCAGCAGCTCCAGACCCCAGGGGGGGTGCAACTATGGTTACACCTTC.

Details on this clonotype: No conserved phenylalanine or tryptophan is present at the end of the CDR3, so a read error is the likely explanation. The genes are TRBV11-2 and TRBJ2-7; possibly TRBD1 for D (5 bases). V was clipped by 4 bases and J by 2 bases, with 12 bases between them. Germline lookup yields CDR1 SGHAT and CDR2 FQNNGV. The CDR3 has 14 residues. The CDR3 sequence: CASSSNRKPYEQYI. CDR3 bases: TGTGCCAGCAGCTCTAACAGGAAGCCCTACGAGCAGTACATC.